This TCR beta chain was captured in a study of T cells in Graves' hyperthyroidism and ophthalmopathy. There were TCR beta CDR3 regions amplified from RNA transcripts. Using the HTBI primer set, a first-round RT-PCR was run on the TCR CDR3. From the multiplex PCR reads, TCRdb called clonotypes with MiXCR, one entry per CDR3 protein. The table records 250,000 or so distinct CDR3 sequences, roughly 15% of them present only once. There are 12 residues in the CDR3. CDR1 SNHLY and CDR2 FYNNEI come from the germline V gene. V dropped 11 bases and J dropped 3 bases, with 14 bases sitting between them. This rearrangement joins TRBV2 to TRBJ2-7; unclear D gene. Specimen: blood. This clonotype originated in a woman aged 50 to 60 with Graves' hyperthyroidism that later progressed to Graves' ophthalmopathy. CDR3 region: CAGSPEGYEQYF. The DNA for the CDR3 is TGTGCCGGATCCCCAGAAGGCTACGAGCAGTACTTC.